A single sample is the source of the 19 T cell receptor beta chains below, sequenced in a study of CDR3 diversity in severe acne. Each CDR3 protein is one row after TCRdb ran MiXCR on the PCR reads. The sample records over 90,000 distinct CDR3 sequences, around 56% being singletons. Sequencing was done on a sample of blood. All receptors derive from a male donor with acne.

In regard to this clonotype: The CDR3 ends on some other residue instead of the conserved phenylalanine or tryptophan, so this is likely a read error. V gene TRBV28 combines with J gene TRBJ2-1; maybe TRBD2 (6 bases). CDR3 size: 11 residues. CDR1 is MDHEN, CDR2 SYDVKM, per germline. V dropped 5 bases and J dropped 12 bases, with 11 bases sitting between them. CDR3: CASSTGRLQFS. For the CDR3, the DNA is TGTGCCAGCAGTACTGGGAGGTTGCAGTTCTCC.

This clonotype was seen many times. This sequence joins TRBV20-1 and TRBJ1-6; 9 bases agree with TRBD1. J was trimmed by 0 bases and V by 0 bases; bases with no gene match: 9. The CDR3 is 19 residues long. In germline, CDR1 is DFQATT, CDR2 SNEGSKA (reference sequence). The CDR3 is CSARDAGTGIVSYNSPLHF. The CDR3 DNA is TGCAGTGCTAGAGACGCCGGGACAGGGATAGTCTCCTATAATTCACCCCTCCACTTT.

The V gene is TRBV12-3 or TRBV12-4, the J gene TRBJ1-4, with unresolved D. The V end lost 6 bases, the J end lost 3 bases, and 11 bases lay between the germline ends. CDR3 length: 14 residues. The CDR3 sequence is CASSPSLANEKLFF. The CDR3 DNA sequence: TGTGCCAGCAGCCCAAGTCTGGCTAATGAAAAACTGTTTTTT.

This chain connects TRBV28 to TRBJ2-1; the match to TRBD2 covers 7 bases. This CDR3 has 13 residues. Per the germline V gene, CDR1 is MDHEN and CDR2 is SYDVKM. Losses at the gene ends were 2 bases for V and 9 bases for J; bases not matched to a gene: 4. The CDR3 sequence is CASSLAGVGEQFF. In DNA, the CDR3 is TGTGCCAGCAGTTTAGCGGGAGTGGGTGAGCAGTTCTTC. The full variable domain, rest sourced from reference TRBV28 and TRBJ2-1, is DVKVTQSSRYLVKRTGEKVFLECVQDMDHENMFWYRQDPGLGLRLIYFSYDVKMKEKGDIPEGYSVSREKKERFSLILESASTNQTSMYLCASSLAGVGEQFFGPGTRLTVL.

The CDR3 reads CASSETGQYEAFF. The CDR3 DNA follows: TGTGCCAGCAGTGAAACGGGACAGTATGAAGCTTTCTTT. The chain has TRBV6-5 and TRBJ1-1; 7 bases are shared with TRBD1. Unmatched junction bases numbered 7, after V lost 5 bases and J lost 7 bases. Germline V gene lookup returns CDR1 MNHEY and CDR2 SVGAGI. The CDR3 totals 13 residues.

This clonotype was counted a few times. For the CDR3, the DNA is TGCGCCAGCAGCTTGAAAGGGACAGATGACGGGGAGCTGTTTTTT. It specifies CASSLKGTDDGELFF. The chain couples TRBV5-1 to TRBJ2-2; 7 positions agree with TRBD1. V shed 1 base, J shed 7 bases, and the junction held 7 bases outside the gene matches. Germline CDR1 is SGHRS and CDR2 is YFSETQ. The CDR3 has 15 residues.

This clonotype occurred once. A read error may explain this, as a much larger clone is one base away. This chain connects TRBV6-5 to TRBJ1-1; 8 bases line up with TRBD1. Per the germline V gene, CDR1 is MNHEY and CDR2 is SVGAGI. V lost 4 bases, J lost 1 base, and 5 bases stayed unmatched. This CDR3 has 15 residues. The DNA of the CDR3 is TGTGCCAGCAGTTGGCGGACAGGGAAGAACACTGAAGCTTTCTTT. Translation gives CASSWRTGKNTEAFF.

This clonotype was found a few times. The rearrangement uses TRBV6-1 and TRBJ1-4; D is possibly TRBD1 (6 bases). Germline CDR1 reads MNHNS; CDR2 reads SASEGT. Trimming shortened V by 7 bases and J by 3 bases, and 15 bases separated the two germline ends. The CDR3 is made up of 15 amino acids. The CDR3: CASTRWGPANEKLFF. The CDR3 coding sequence is TGTGCCAGCACCAGATGGGGGCCTGCTAATGAAAAACTGTTTTTT.

V is TRBV7-9 and J is TRBJ1-5; D uncertain. CDR3 length: 14 amino acids. Germline loops: CDR1 SEHNR, CDR2 FQNEAQ (reference sequence). V was shortened by 5 bases and J by 0 bases, with 8 bases between the two germline ends. CDR3 DNA: TGTGCCAGCAGCGCGGACGTTAGCAATCAGCCCCAGCATTTT. Translated: CASSADVSNQPQHF.

This clonotype was picked up a small number of times. This rearrangement joins TRBV25-1 to TRBJ2-7; TRBD2 is a possible D gene (6 bases). This CDR3 comprises 10 residues. V was trimmed by 10 bases and J by 6 bases, leaving 10 bases between them. CDR1 is MGHDK and CDR2 is SYGVNS in the germline V gene. CDR3 DNA sequence: TGTGCCACCGGGAGCGGCGAGCAGTACTTC. This encodes CATGSGEQYF.

J is TRBJ2-1 and V is TRBV4-1; weak D call: TRBD2 (5 bases). From germline, CDR1 is MGHRA and CDR2 YSYEKL. Trimming took off 2 bases at V and 2 bases at J, with 13 bases between the two ends. CDR3 length: 16 amino acids. The CDR3 DNA sequence: TGCGCCAGCAGCCAACAGGACTTGATGACCTACAATGAGCAGTTCTTC. It specifies CASSQQDLMTYNEQFF.

This chain connects TRBV7-2 to TRBJ2-5; D tentatively fits TRBD1 or TRBD2 (6 bases each). V lost 3 bases, J lost 4 bases, and 15 bases lay in between. Germline V gene lookup returns CDR1 SGHTA and CDR2 FQGNSA. The CDR3 contains 15 residues. The CDR3 region is CASSFRGGRGETQYF. DNA for the CDR3: TGTGCCAGCAGCTTTCGAGGGGGGCGGGGAGAGACCCAGTACTTC.

The chain has TRBV10-3 and TRBJ2-2; 11 bases agree with TRBD2. The CDR3 loop spans 19 amino acids. Germline lookup yields CDR1 ENHRY and CDR2 SYGVKD. Germline trimming cut 4 bases from V and 0 bases from J; bases unmatched to any gene: 10. CDR3 amino acids: CAISVSGLAVHPNTGELFF. The CDR3 DNA sequence: TGTGCCATCAGTGTGTCGGGACTAGCGGTACACCCGAACACCGGGGAGCTGTTTTTT.

The chain recombines TRBV4-3 with TRBJ2-5, with TRBD1 matching 8 bases. Per the germline V gene, CDR1 is LGHNA and CDR2 is YSLEER. This CDR3 has 14 residues. After removal of 8 bases from V and 4 bases from J, the junction contained 9 bases not matched to a gene. The CDR3 sequence is CASGPGQGGETQYF. In DNA form, the CDR3 reads TGCGCCAGCGGGCCAGGACAGGGCGGAGAGACCCAGTACTTC.

Regarding this clonotype: The junction and the germline gene differ at one end; a read error may be behind it. The CDR3 is CASGGYGYAF. The DNA for the CDR3 is TGTGCCAGCGGGGGGTATGGCTACGCCTTC. The V gene is TRBV2, the J gene TRBJ1-2; weak D call: TRBD1 (5 bases). Germline CDR1 is SNHLY and CDR2 is FYNNEI. CDR3 size: 10 residues.

This clonotype has a handful of counts. The chain has TRBV15 and TRBJ2-6; TRBD2 is a possible D gene (6 bases). The CDR3 consists of 17 residues. Germline CDR1 LNHNV, CDR2 YYDKDF (reference sequence). V was clipped by 5 bases and J by 2 bases, with 16 bases between them. CDR3 in amino acids: CATSGFSGRTGANVLTF. DNA for the CDR3: TGTGCCACCAGCGGCTTTTCAGGGAGGACTGGGGCCAACGTCCTGACTTTC.

The chain uses TRBV3-1 and TRBJ1-1, with a weak D call TRBD1 (6 bases). The CDR3 length is 13 residues. V lost 3 bases and J lost 6, with 11 bases in between. The germline CDR1 and CDR2 sequences are LGHDT and YNNKEL (reference sequence). This CDR3 is CASSHGGVSEAFF. Written as DNA, the CDR3 is TGTGCCAGCAGCCACGGGGGCGTCTCTGAAGCTTTCTTT.

This chain joins TRBV20-1 and TRBJ2-1; D call uncertain. The germline CDR1 and CDR2 sequences are DFQATT and SNEGSKA (reference sequence). The CDR3 sequence is 14 residues long. V was pared by 6 bases and J by 8 bases, with 20 bases between. CDR3 loop: CSASGGVLFDEQFF. In nucleotides, the CDR3 is TGCAGTGCCTCAGGTGGTGTGTTGTTCGATGAGCAGTTCTTC.

The rearrangement links TRBV7-9 to TRBJ1-4; D possibly corresponds to TRBD1 (5 bases). The CDR3 covers 13 residues. Trimming took 5 bases from V and 8 from J, leaving 12 bases between them. The germline gives CDR1 SEHNR, CDR2 FQNEAQ (reference sequence). In nucleotides, the CDR3 is TGTGCCAGCAGCGGGACCCAACGGGAAAAACTGTTTTTT. Its translation is CASSGTQREKLFF.